The T cell receptor beta chain described here comes from a study of T cell responses to AZD1222 COVID-19 vaccine. TCRdb keeps only in-frame clones here, not all; method: immunoSEQ multiplex PCR. Of roughly 120,000 clones in the sample, around 87% were seen once. The CDR3 is made up of 15 amino acids. V lost 0 bases and J lost 5; bases outside the gene matches: 4. Per germline, CDR1 LNHDA and CDR2 SQIVND (reference sequence). Sample: peripheral blood, taken on day 0 of AZD1222 vaccination. The sequence was obtained from an adult in good health. The chain joins TRBV19 to TRBJ1-5, with TRBD1 identical over 7 bases. The CDR3 sequence: CASSIDNRGDQPQHF. The CDR3 DNA follows: TGTGCCAGTAGTATAGATAACAGGGGAGATCAGCCCCAGCATTTT.